The clone carrying this TCR beta chain was counted once. Per the authors' pipeline: Reference gene primer amplification yielded estimated nucleated cell counts. Clones were read by immunoSEQ multiplex PCR, and TCRdb kept only the in-frame ones, dropping some. Clone size and the V and J calls come from that table; the DNA yielded D and trimming. The data show about 250,000 clones, with 90% to 95% seen just once and approximately 2% held by the top ten. This record belongs to a study of blood T cell repertoires in COVID-19. Sequencing used PBMCs or T cells enriched from blood (not recorded which). This receptor was obtained from a woman between 18 and 30 years old who had recovered from COVID-19.

CDR3 nucleotides: TGTGCCAGCAGCAAGAAGGGGGAAAACACCATATATTTT. As protein: CASSKKGENTIYF. The V and J genes are TRBV21-1 and TRBJ1-3; the D call TRBD1 from the table was never checked on the DNA. TRBV21-1 corresponds to a pseudogene. The CDR3 has 13 amino acids.